This TCR beta chain emerged from a study of post-analysis software for immune sequencing data. Study-level findings and limits: Five TRBV segments, including TRBV5-6, TRBV5-1 and TRBV20-1, were more frequent in patients than controls.

Incorporated into the TCR beta cDNA libraries were unique molecular identifiers, which served to reduce PCR and sequencing biases. TCRdb reanalysed the PCR reads using MiXCR and keeps one entry per CDR3 protein. The sample yields 740,000 or so distinct CDR3 sequences, about 50% seen once. This CDR3 spans 16 amino acids. The V gene end was trimmed by 10 bases and the J gene end by 5 bases; junction bases not matched to a gene: 19. CDR1 is SNHLY and CDR2 is FYNNEI in the germline V gene. Concerning this clonotype itself: Its antigen is unknown.

V usage is TRBV2 and J usage is TRBJ2-5; TRBD1 matches 7 bases. Sequenced input: blood. The TCR was taken from a girl aged 10 to 17 with multiple sclerosis. CDR3 bases: TGTGCCACCTCTATCGGTCGCCCACAGGGGTCCGAGACCCAGTACTTC. It yields the protein CATSIGRPQGSETQYF.